This TCR beta chain was retrieved from a study of T cell changes during pregnancy in multiple sclerosis. Per the germline V gene, CDR1 is SGHRS and CDR2 is YFSETQ. The CDR3 has 20 residues. J gave up 1 base and V 1 base, and 19 bases lay outside the gene matches. TCRdb's copy holds only in-frame clones and misses some; the assay was immunoSEQ multiplex PCR. The sample comprises tens of thousands of clones, less than 95% of which are singletons, and roughly 2% rests with the top ten. The J gene is TRBJ2-5, the V gene TRBV5-1; TRBD2 agrees at 7 bases. The input for sequencing was peripheral blood, taken in the first trimester of pregnancy. The TCR sequence derives from a female donor in good health, enrolled as a control in a pregnancy study. CDR3 DNA sequence: TGCGCCAGCAGCTTGCGACCCGTAATGGGGGAGGGTAGGTTCCAAGAGACCCAGTACTTC. Amino acids: CASSLRPVMGEGRFQETQYF.